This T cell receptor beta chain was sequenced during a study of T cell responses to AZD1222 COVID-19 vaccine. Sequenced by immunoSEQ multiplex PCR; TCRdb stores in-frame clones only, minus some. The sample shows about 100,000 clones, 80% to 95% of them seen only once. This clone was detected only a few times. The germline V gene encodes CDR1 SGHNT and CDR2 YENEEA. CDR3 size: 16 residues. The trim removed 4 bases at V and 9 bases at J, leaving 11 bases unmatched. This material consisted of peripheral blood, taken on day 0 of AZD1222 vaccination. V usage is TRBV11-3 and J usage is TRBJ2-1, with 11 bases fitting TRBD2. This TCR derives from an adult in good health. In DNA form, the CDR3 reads TGTGCCAGCAGCTATTCGGGTGCTAGCGGGAGGTTTGAGCAGTTCTTC. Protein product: CASSYSGASGRFEQFF.